These 6 T cell receptor beta chains came from one sample sequenced in a study of early T cells in non-severe SARS-CoV-2 infection. TCRdb redid the calling of the 5' RACE reads with MiXCR, one entry per CDR3 protein. The data hold about 25,000 distinct CDR3 sequences, with 3.5% to 5.5% observed a single time. Sequencing used whole blood. The receptor source for this set is an adult who was a healthcare worker with PCR-confirmed SARS-CoV-2 infection or an uninfected control (not recorded which).

Ten or more counts support this clonotype. V is TRBV5-1 and J is TRBJ2-1; 9 positions match TRBD2. There are 15 residues in the CDR3. Germline V gene sequence: CDR1 SGHRS, CDR2 YFSETQ. V shed 4 bases, J shed 4 bases, and the junction held 6 bases outside the gene matches. CDR3: CASSLTSGAYNEQFF. The CDR3 nucleotides are TGCGCCAGCAGCCTGACTAGCGGAGCTTACAATGAGCAGTTCTTC. Full variable domain (missing parts from reference TRBV5-1 and TRBJ2-1): KAGVTQTPRYLIKTRGQQVTLSCSPISGHRSVSWYQQTPGQGLQFLFEYFSETQRNKGNFPGRFSGRQFSNSRSEMNVSTLELGDSALYLCASSLTSGAYNEQFFGPGTRLTVL.

This clonotype was seen at least ten times. CDR3 DNA: TGTGCCAGCAGCCAAGTGGGAGGCGGGGCTAGCACAGATACGCAGTATTTT. Encoded protein: CASSQVGGGASTDTQYF. This chain links TRBV3-1 with TRBJ2-3; a weak D match, TRBD2 (6 bases). With 1 base removed from V and 0 bases from J, the gap between germline ends came to 14 bases. Germline CDR1 is LGHDT and CDR2 is YNNKEL (reference sequence). The CDR3 extends over 17 amino acids.

This clonotype was counted ten times or more. This chain uses TRBV28 with TRBJ1-1, with a weak D call TRBD1 (6 bases). Trimming stripped 7 bases from V and 5 bases from J, with 23 bases between. The germline V gene has CDR1 MDHEN and CDR2 SYDVKM. There are 16 residues in the CDR3. Here the CDR3 reads CASMGRRAHRETEAFF. The CDR3 region has the DNA TGTGCCAGCATGGGCCGGAGGGCACACAGGGAAACTGAAGCTTTCTTT.

This clonotype was detected ten times or more. The chain uses TRBV7-2 and TRBJ1-5; 8 bases align to TRBD1. Germline CDR1 and CDR2: SGHTA and FQGNSA. V lost 2 bases, J lost 1 base, and 7 bases stayed unmatched. The CDR3 spans 17 residues. As DNA, the CDR3 is TGTGCCAGCAGCTTACAGGGGGCCCTCGAAAGCAATCAGCCCCAGCATTTT. Its translation: CASSLQGALESNQPQHF.

In regard to this clonotype: A much bigger clone sits one base away, suggesting this may be a read error. J is TRBJ2-5 and V is TRBV7-6; 10 positions match TRBD2. The CDR3 length is 14 residues. Per the germline V gene, CDR1 is SGHVS and CDR2 is FNYEAQ. CDR3 sequence reads: CVSEAGGPQETQYF. Written as DNA, the CDR3 is TGTGTCAGCGAAGCGGGAGGGCCCCAAGAGACCCAGTACTTC.

This clonotype was counted ten times or more. V usage is TRBV9 and J usage is TRBJ2-5; D tentatively fits TRBD1 or TRBD2 (6 bases each). This CDR3 region has 16 residues. Trimming removed 0 bases from V and 1 base from J, with 13 bases in between. The germline V gene encodes CDR1 SGDLS and CDR2 YYNGEE. The CDR3 sequence is CASSVGGTSVQETQYF. As DNA, the CDR3 is TGTGCCAGCAGCGTAGGCGGGACATCGGTCCAAGAGACCCAGTACTTC.